This TCR beta chain came from a study of molecular identifiers for immune sequencing clone quantification. Looking at the study overall: Naive CD8 RNA (around 20,000 or 99,000 cells) was divided into five aliquots, with four sequenced. Points from the study as a whole: Clones above 20 RNA copies contained over 97% of effector molecules but under 1% of naive ones.

Using 10%, 30% or 50% RNA, naive CD8 libraries were derived from roughly 20,000 to 1,000,000 sorted cells. Generation of bulk TCR libraries relied on previously described methods and listed TCR primers. A single record per CDR3 protein comes from TCRdb applying MiXCR to the PCR reads. The sample shows about 53,000 distinct CDR3 sequences, approximately 34% of them seen only once. The CDR3 consists of 12 residues. In germline, CDR1 is WNHNN, CDR2 SYGVQD (reference sequence). Trimming shortened V by 0 bases and J by 7 bases, and 4 bases separated the two germline ends. In the case of this clonotype: The antigen remains undetermined.

The source material was naive CD8+ T cells from blood, with Jurkat cell RNA spiked in. Sample subset: FACS-sorted CD8+CD4-CCR7+CD45RA+ naive T cells. The clonotype originates from a human donor in good health. Some libraries in this study had Jurkat cell RNA spiked in. The genes are TRBV10-1 and TRBJ1-5; no firm D call. The CDR3 sequence is CASSESRQPQHF. CDR3 DNA: TGCGCCAGCAGTGAGTCGAGACAGCCCCAGCATTTT.